The next 30 T cell receptor beta chains were all read from a single sample in a study of technical replicates of blood from a few donors. Measured with immunoSEQ multiplex PCR; TCRdb has only the in-frame clones, and not every one. Of 100,000 or so clones listed, nearly 96% are singletons. The specimen sequenced was T cells isolated from PBMCs. The source of these receptors is a human donor in good health.

The chain joins TRBV11-2 to TRBJ2-7, with 9 bases identical to TRBD1. The CDR3 contains 16 residues. V was clipped by 1 base and J by 4 bases; unmatched bases: 8. Germline V gene data show CDR1 as SGHAT and CDR2 as FQNNGV. The CDR3 bases are TGTGCCAGCAGCTTAGTAGGGACAGGGAATTTTTACGAGCAGTACTTC. It translates to CASSLVGTGNFYEQYF.

The V call is TRBV2, the J call TRBJ2-2, with 7 positions matching TRBD2. The CDR3 has 15 amino acids. J gave up 1 base and V 9 bases, and 8 bases lay outside the gene matches. Germline V CDR1 and CDR2: SNHLY, FYNNEI. CDR3 bases: TGTGCCAGGAGGAGGACTAGGGGGAACACCGGGGAGCTGTTTTTT. As protein: CARRRTRGNTGELFF. Supplemented by reference TRBV2 and TRBJ2-2, the full variable domain reads EPEVTQTPSHQVTQMGQEVILRCVPISNHLYFYWYRQILGQKVEFLVSFYNNEISEKSEIFDDQFSVERPDGSNFTLKIRSTKLEDSAMYFCARRRTRGNTGELFFGEGSRLTVL.

V and J are TRBV25-1 and TRBJ2-5; tentatively, D is TRBD1 (6 bases). The J call is doubtful: the DNA matches TRBJ2-7 better. Germline lookup yields CDR1 MGHDK and CDR2 SYGVNS. The CDR3 is 15 residues long. The CDR3 nucleotides read TGTGCCAGCCTCCAGACCAGGGGTAATACGGGCGAGCAGTACTTC. Its translation: CASLQTRGNTGEQYF.

The count of this clone is one. The rearrangement joins TRBV5-5 to TRBJ1-1; unclear D gene. The CDR3 runs to 13 residues. Trimming stripped 0 bases from V and 3 bases from J, with 6 bases between. The germline CDR1 and CDR2 sequences are SGHKS and YYEKEE (reference sequence). Here the CDR3 reads CASSLARYTEAFF. The CDR3, as DNA: TGTGCCAGCAGCTTGGCACGGTACACTGAAGCTTTCTTT.

In DNA, the CDR3 is TGCGCCAGCAGCTCAGAAACAGGGGGCGCATTGGAAAAACTGTTTTTT. Amino acid sequence: CASSSETGGALEKLFF. The V and J genes are TRBV5-1 and TRBJ1-4; 9 bases are shared with TRBD1. V shed 3 bases, J shed 8 bases, and the junction held 11 bases outside the gene matches. Germline V CDR1 and CDR2: SGHRS, YFSETQ. The CDR3 loop spans 16 amino acids.

The gene calls are TRBV6-1 and TRBJ1-1; TRBD1 matches 7 bases. CDR3 size: 14 residues. V shed 2 bases and J 6 bases; nucleotides not matched to a gene: 6. The germline V gene encodes CDR1 MNHNS and CDR2 SASEGT. CDR3 bases: TGTGCCAGCAGTGAACCGACAGGGTGGGCTGAAGCTTTCTTT. Translating it yields CASSEPTGWAEAFF.

The chain is built from TRBV27 and TRBJ2-1, with D tentatively TRBD1 (5 bases). The CDR3 covers 13 residues. V lost 5 bases and J lost 4, with 9 bases in between. Germline CDR1 MNHEY, CDR2 SMNVEV (reference sequence). CDR3 bases: TGTGCCAGCAGTCAGGGAAGTTACAATGAGCAGTTCTTC. Its protein is CASSQGSYNEQFF.

This rearrangement joins TRBV27 to TRBJ2-6, with no clear D. The germline gives CDR1 MNHEY, CDR2 SMNVEV (reference sequence). V lost 5 bases and J lost 0, with 8 bases in between. The CDR3 spans 15 residues. CDR3: CASSTYTSGANVLTF. CDR3 DNA: TGTGCCAGCAGTACCTATACCTCTGGGGCCAACGTCCTGACTTTC.

The rearrangement joins TRBV10-3 to TRBJ2-5; unclear D gene. The V and J ends lost 5 bases and 1 base respectively, with 14 bases between them. This CDR3 has 15 amino acids. Germline loops: CDR1 ENHRY, CDR2 SYGVKD. The CDR3 coding sequence is TGTGCCATCAGTCCCCTCGACACCTCCCAAGAGACCCAGTACTTC. Protein product: CAISPLDTSQETQYF.

The CDR3 loop is CASSLHMNTEAFF. In nucleotides, the CDR3 is TGTGCCAGCAGCTTACACATGAACACTGAAGCTTTCTTT. The V and J genes are TRBV7-2 and TRBJ1-1; no clear D. V was shortened by 2 bases and J by 0 bases, with 4 bases between the two germline ends. Germline-derived CDR1 and CDR2 are SGHTA and FQGNSA. This CDR3 is built from 13 residues.

This CDR3 reads CASSDFEGTEAFF. The CDR3 DNA reads TGTGCCAGCAGTGACTTCGAGGGAACTGAAGCTTTCTTT. The chain is built from TRBV6-4 and TRBJ1-1; the D is unclear. The CDR3 is 13 residues long. CDR1 and CDR2 from the germline V gene are MRHNA and SNTAGT. V lost 1 base to trimming and J lost 5 bases, with 8 bases between them.

Here the CDR3 reads CASSPYGQRFSGELFF. CDR3 DNA: TGTGCCAGTAGCCCTTACGGACAGAGGTTTTCCGGGGAGCTGTTTTTT. V is TRBV19 and J is TRBJ2-2; D may be TRBD1 (6 bases). Germline CDR1 and CDR2: LNHDA and SQIVND (reference sequence). V lost 6 bases and J lost 6, with 20 bases in between. The CDR3 is 16 residues long.

The rearrangement links TRBV7-7 to TRBJ2-5; 13 bases match TRBD2. The V and J ends lost 5 bases and 5 bases, in that order; junction bases with no gene match: 5. Germline CDR1 reads SSHAT; CDR2 reads FNYEAQ (reference sequence). The CDR3 is 15 amino acids. This chain's CDR3 is CASSPGLAGRETQYF. Here the CDR3 DNA reads TGTGCCAGCAGCCCGGGACTAGCGGGACGGGAGACCCAGTACTTC.

The CDR3 DNA sequence: TGTGCCACCAGCAGAGGGGGAGGGTGGAATCAGCCCCAGCATTTT. Protein: CATSRGGGWNQPQHF. This chain uses TRBV15 with TRBJ1-5; D not certain. CDR1 LNHNV and CDR2 YYDKDF come from the germline V gene (reference sequence). The CDR3 has 15 residues. V was trimmed by 1 base and J by 4 bases, leaving 11 bases between them.

The chain combines TRBV27 with TRBJ2-3; 7 bases fit TRBD2. The germline gives CDR1 MNHEY, CDR2 SMNVEV (reference sequence). The CDR3 consists of 15 residues. After removal of 7 bases from V and 2 bases from J, the junction contained 9 bases not matched to a gene. This chain's CDR3 is CASMRRGDLTDTQYF. CDR3 in DNA: TGTGCCAGCATGCGTCGGGGGGACCTCACAGATACGCAGTATTTT.

The chain links TRBV6-1 to TRBJ2-5; 7 bases align to TRBD1. Germline V gene sequence: CDR1 MNHNS, CDR2 SASEGT. Trimming took 6 bases from V and 2 from J; bases not matched to a gene: 3. CDR3 length: 13 amino acids. CDR3 in DNA: TGTGCCAGCAGCGGGACAGCACAAGAGACCCAGTACTTC. Its translation is CASSGTAQETQYF.

The CDR3 region is CASSSGRGEEQFF. The CDR3 DNA is TGCGCCAGCAGTTCGGGCAGGGGAGAAGAGCAGTTCTTC. This chain links TRBV4-1 with TRBJ2-1; D is perhaps TRBD1 (6 bases). Germline V gene lookup returns CDR1 MGHRA and CDR2 YSYEKL. Trimming shortened V by 6 bases and J by 10 bases, and 16 bases separated the two germline ends. The CDR3 length is 13 residues.

The chain has TRBV19 and TRBJ1-5; a weak D match, TRBD1 (6 bases). Germline lookup yields CDR1 LNHDA and CDR2 SQIVND (reference sequence). The V gene lost 7 bases and the J gene lost 3 bases, with 19 bases spanning the gap. The CDR3 covers 16 residues. The CDR3 coding sequence is TGTGCCAGTACCCAACGACCGGACAGAGACAATCAGCCCCAGCATTTT. It specifies CASTQRPDRDNQPQHF.

V usage is TRBV30 and J usage is TRBJ1-3; no clear D gene. The germline gives CDR1 GTSNPN, CDR2 SVGIG (reference sequence). Deletions cut 3 bases from V and 3 bases from J, with 9 bases between. CDR3 length: 13 amino acids. The CDR3 DNA reads TGTGCCTGGAGGAGCAATGGTGGAAACACCATATATTTT. Translation gives CAWRSNGGNTIYF. The whole variable domain, remainder taken from reference TRBV30 and TRBJ1-3, is SQTIHQWPATLVQPVGSPLSLECTVEGTSNPNLYWYRQAAGRGLQLLFYSVGIGQISSEVPQNLSASRPQDRQFILSSKKLLLSDSGFYLCAWRSNGGNTIYFGEGSWLTVV.

The CDR3 nucleotides are TGTGCCAGCAGCCAATTCCGGGCGAACACCGGGGAGCTGTTTTTT. Protein: CASSQFRANTGELFF. V usage is TRBV14 and J usage is TRBJ2-2; D remains unclear. The germline V gene has CDR1 SGHDN and CDR2 FVKESK. The CDR3 runs to 15 residues. Trimming pared 2 bases from V and 0 bases from J, leaving 7 bases between.

The V gene is TRBV18, the J gene TRBJ2-7; 9 bases fit TRBD1. Trimming took 4 bases from V and 3 from J; bases not matched to a gene: 7. Germline CDR1 KGHSH, CDR2 LQKENI. The CDR3 runs 15 residues. The CDR3 bases are TGTGCCAGCTCACTTAGGACAGGGGAAGGCTACGAGCAGTACTTC. Its translation: CASSLRTGEGYEQYF. The variable domain in full, with the rest retrieved from reference TRBV18 and TRBJ2-7, is NAGVMQNPRHLVRRRGQEARLRCSPMKGHSHVYWYRQLPEEGLKFMVYLQKENIIDESGMPKERFSAEFPKEGPSILRIQQVVRGDSAAYFCASSLRTGEGYEQYFGPGTRLTVT.

The chain employs TRBV4-2 and TRBJ2-3, with a weak D call TRBD2 (6 bases). There are 16 residues in the CDR3. Germline V gene data show CDR1 as LGHNA and CDR2 as YNFKEQ. Trimming pared 1 base from V and 2 bases from J, leaving 13 bases between. CDR3 in amino acids: CASSQGLADITDTQYF. The CDR3 bases are TGTGCCAGCAGCCAAGGGTTAGCGGACATCACAGATACGCAGTATTTT.

The chain has TRBV6-6 and TRBJ1-6; 7 bases align to TRBD1. V dropped 1 base and J dropped 12; count of bases not matched to a gene: 3. The CDR3 is made up of 13 amino acids. Germline loops: CDR1 MNHNY, CDR2 SVGAGI (reference sequence). The CDR3 reads CASSYLGQEPLHF. The CDR3 DNA sequence: TGTGCCAGCAGTTACTTAGGACAGGAACCCCTCCACTTT.

The chain carries TRBV18 and TRBJ1-2, with 8 bases matching TRBD1. Trimming took 5 bases from V and 9 from J; bases not matched to a gene: 8. CDR3 size: 13 residues. The germline V gene encodes CDR1 KGHSH and CDR2 LQKENI. The CDR3 sequence is CASSATGETRYTF. Here the CDR3 DNA reads TGTGCCAGCTCAGCGACAGGGGAAACGCGCTACACCTTC. Drawing the rest from reference TRBV18 and TRBJ1-2, the complete variable domain is NAGVMQNPRHLVRRRGQEARLRCSPMKGHSHVYWYRQLPEEGLKFMVYLQKENIIDESGMPKERFSAEFPKEGPSILRIQQVVRGDSAAYFCASSATGETRYTFGSGTRLTVV.

The chain combines TRBV7-9 with TRBJ1-2; the D gene is possibly TRBD1 (6 bases). Germline lookup yields CDR1 SEHNR and CDR2 FQNEAQ (reference sequence). This CDR3 comprises 13 residues. Trimming shortened V by 8 bases and J by 6 bases, and 16 bases separated the two germline ends. The CDR3 DNA reads as TGTGCCAGCTACGAGGGGGGGTCCCATGGCTACACCTTC. Its translation is CASYEGGSHGYTF.

This clone was detected once. The rearrangement links TRBV5-1 to TRBJ2-6, with a tentative D call TRBD1 (5 bases). The V and J ends lost 3 bases and 0 bases respectively, with 7 bases between them. This CDR3 spans 15 amino acids. Germline CDR1 and CDR2: SGHRS and YFSETQ. CDR3 in DNA: TGCGCCAGCAGCTCAGGGATCTCTGGGGCCAACGTCCTGACTTTC. This sequence encodes CASSSGISGANVLTF.

V usage is TRBV19 and J usage is TRBJ1-5; 7 nucleotides line up with TRBD1. J lost 9 bases, V lost 5 bases, and 10 bases had no gene match. The CDR3 extends over 14 amino acids. The germline gives CDR1 LNHDA, CDR2 SQIVND (reference sequence). The CDR3 DNA follows: TGTGCCAGTAGTCCCCGGGACAGCCGCACGCCCCAGCATTTT. This translates into CASSPRDSRTPQHF.

The chain carries TRBV4-2 and TRBJ2-5, with 10 bases identical to TRBD2. Germline-derived CDR1 and CDR2 are LGHNA and YNFKEQ. The V gene end was trimmed by 3 bases and the J gene end by 4 bases; junction bases not matched to a gene: 5. The CDR3 length is 15 residues. CDR3 protein: CASSQDSGRRETQYF. In nucleotides, the CDR3 is TGTGCCAGCAGCCAGGATAGCGGGAGGAGAGAGACCCAGTACTTC.

This clone was counted between two and nine times. The V call is TRBV20-1, the J call TRBJ1-5, with D uncertain. Deletions cut 0 bases from V and 8 bases from J, with 5 bases between. CDR1 and CDR2 (germline): DFQATT, SNEGSKA (reference sequence). The CDR3 is made up of 11 amino acids. CDR3 sequence (DNA): TGCAGTGCTAGAGATGAGGAGCCCCAGCATTTT. Protein sequence: CSARDEEPQHF.

The rearrangement links TRBV28 to TRBJ2-1; 11 positions agree with TRBD2. Germline values: CDR1 MDHEN, CDR2 SYDVKM. V lost 5 bases, J lost 9 bases, and 12 bases stayed unmatched. The CDR3 is 16 amino acids. In DNA form, the CDR3 reads TGTGCCAGCAGTGGGATTAGCGGGAGGGCCGCCGGTGAGCAGTTCTTC. This translates into CASSGISGRAAGEQFF.